This TCR beta chain came from a study of technical replicates of blood from a few donors (TCRdb year 2017). Libraries were constructed by the immunoSEQ multiplex PCR assay. TCRdb limited this immuneACCESS table to in-frame rearrangements with V and J called. A share of clones is missing; checked studies link under half to unresolved V genes, and the rest is unexplained. This sample has some 62,000 clones in its table, and around 84% of those were observed once. The ten largest clones capture just over 5% of the sample. Worth noting for this clone: The antigen it recognizes is unknown. Within one base of it there is no much larger clone, and no base qualities were kept.

Looking up the germline V gene yields CDR1 SGDLS and CDR2 YYNGEE. From the cysteine through the phenylalanine, the CDR3 covers 14 amino acids. The retained sequence is limited to the CDR3, 42 bases, with the frame set at the first base. Trimming at the junction amounts to 0 bases on V and 9 bases on J, and the germline ends lie 10 bases apart. The V gene is TRBV9 and the J gene is TRBJ1-6; the D gene is unclear. This receptor was obtained from a human donor in good health. Some clones in this sample may be carry-over from other donors' samples. Sequenced input: PBMCs. The DNA sequence is TGTGCCAGCAGCGTAGCTGAACGGAGTTCACCCCTCCACTTT. This yields the protein CASSVAERSSPLHF.